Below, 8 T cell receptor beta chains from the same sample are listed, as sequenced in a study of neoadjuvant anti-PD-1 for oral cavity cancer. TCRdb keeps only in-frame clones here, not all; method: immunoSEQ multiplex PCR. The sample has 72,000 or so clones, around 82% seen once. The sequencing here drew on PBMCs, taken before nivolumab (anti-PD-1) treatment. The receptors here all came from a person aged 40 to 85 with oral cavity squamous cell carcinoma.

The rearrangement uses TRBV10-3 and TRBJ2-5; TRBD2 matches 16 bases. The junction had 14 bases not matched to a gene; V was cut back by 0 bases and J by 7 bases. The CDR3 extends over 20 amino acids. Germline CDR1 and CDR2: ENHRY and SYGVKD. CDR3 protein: CAISESGLAGGPRRRGTQYF. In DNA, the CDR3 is TGTGCCATCAGTGAGTCGGGACTAGCGGGAGGGCCGAGGCGAAGGGGGACCCAGTACTTC.

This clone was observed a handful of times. The CDR3 sequence: CASSGGGWTEAFF. DNA of the CDR3: TGTGCCAGCAGCGGGGGAGGATGGACTGAAGCTTTCTTT. The chain uses TRBV4-2 and TRBJ1-1; the D gene is possibly TRBD1 (5 bases). In germline, CDR1 is LGHNA, CDR2 YNFKEQ. The CDR3 length is 13 residues. Trimming stripped 5 bases from V and 5 bases from J, with 12 bases between.

The CDR3 spells CASTRAGGFYEQYF. CDR3 coding DNA: TGTGCCAGCACCAGAGCGGGAGGGTTCTACGAGCAGTACTTC. The chain combines TRBV7-2 with TRBJ2-7, with TRBD2 identical over 10 bases. Losses at the gene ends were 7 bases for V and 3 bases for J; bases not matched to a gene: 6. CDR3 length: 14 amino acids. CDR1 and CDR2 from the germline V gene are SGHTA and FQGNSA.

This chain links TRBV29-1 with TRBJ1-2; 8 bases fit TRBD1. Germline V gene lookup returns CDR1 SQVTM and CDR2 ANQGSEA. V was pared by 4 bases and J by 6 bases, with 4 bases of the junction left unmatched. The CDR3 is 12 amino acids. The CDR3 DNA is TGCAGCGTTGTCAGGGGGCAAAATGGCTACACCTTC. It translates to CSVVRGQNGYTF.

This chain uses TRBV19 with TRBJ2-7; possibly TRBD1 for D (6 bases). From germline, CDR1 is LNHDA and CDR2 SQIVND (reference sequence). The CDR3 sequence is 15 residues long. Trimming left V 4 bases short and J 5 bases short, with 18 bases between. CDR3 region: CASSRKGQTFDEQYF. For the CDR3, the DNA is TGTGCCAGTAGTAGAAAAGGACAGACCTTCGACGAGCAGTACTTC.

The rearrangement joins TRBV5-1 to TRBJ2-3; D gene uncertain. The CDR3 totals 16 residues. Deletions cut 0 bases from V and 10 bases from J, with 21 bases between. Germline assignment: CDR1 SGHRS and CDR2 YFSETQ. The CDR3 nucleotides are TGCGCCAGCAGCTTGGGGTCCCTCCACTCCCAATATTCGCAGTATTTT. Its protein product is CASSLGSLHSQYSQYF.

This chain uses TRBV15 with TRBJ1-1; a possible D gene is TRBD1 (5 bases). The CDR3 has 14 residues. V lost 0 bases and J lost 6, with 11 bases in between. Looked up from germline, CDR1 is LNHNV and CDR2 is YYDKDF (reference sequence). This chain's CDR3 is CATSRDLRDAEAFF. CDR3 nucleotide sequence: TGTGCCACCAGCAGAGATTTGAGGGACGCTGAAGCTTTCTTT.

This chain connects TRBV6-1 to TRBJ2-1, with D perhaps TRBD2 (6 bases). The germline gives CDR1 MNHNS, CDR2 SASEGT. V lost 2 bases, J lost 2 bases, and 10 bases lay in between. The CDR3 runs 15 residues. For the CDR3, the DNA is TGTGCCAGCAGTGAAATCGGAGGGACCTACAATGAGCAGTTCTTC. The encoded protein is CASSEIGGTYNEQFF.